This entry features one TCR beta chain sequence. Its antigen is currently unknown. From the germline J gene comes the end of the CDR3, since the read stops 3 residues before it. This entry belongs to a study of T cells in women clearing cervical HPV infection. As for the study in general: Cases' blood sampling followed lesion detection by median about 21 weeks (90 to 200). Only a few women had HLA typing results available.

TCR beta CDR3 amplified by multiplex PCR from approximately 1,100 ng genomic DNA. Generated by immunoSEQ multiplex PCR, the TCRdb table keeps only in-frame clones and is missing some. Recorded for this sample: some 41,000 clones. Study observations and caveats: CIN3+ cases had significantly higher TCR richness than controls; evenness did not differ.

The germline V gene has CDR1 SGHTA and CDR2 FQGNSA. Losses at the gene ends were 8 bases for V and 4 bases for J; bases not matched to a gene: 5. The CDR3 covers 13 residues. The source of this sequence is a woman between 18 and 70 years old with a cervical HPV16 infection that either progressed to CIN3+ or cleared (not recorded which). The sequenced sample was blood buffy coat. The chain is built from TRBV7-2 and TRBJ1-2, with 9 positions matching TRBD1. The CDR3 protein is CASQTGGSYGYTF. Incomplete CDR3 DNA: TGTGCCAGCCAGACAGGGGGGAGCTATGGC.